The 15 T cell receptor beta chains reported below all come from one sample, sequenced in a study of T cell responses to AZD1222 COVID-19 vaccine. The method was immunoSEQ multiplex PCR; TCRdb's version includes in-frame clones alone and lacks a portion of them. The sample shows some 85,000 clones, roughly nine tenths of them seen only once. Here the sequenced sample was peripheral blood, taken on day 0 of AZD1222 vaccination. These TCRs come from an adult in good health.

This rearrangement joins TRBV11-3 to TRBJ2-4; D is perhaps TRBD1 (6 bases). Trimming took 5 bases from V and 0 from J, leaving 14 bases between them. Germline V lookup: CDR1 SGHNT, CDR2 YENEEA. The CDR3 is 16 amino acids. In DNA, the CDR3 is TGTGCCAGCAGCCTCAGGGGTTACTTAGCCAAAAACATTCAGTACTTC. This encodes CASSLRGYLAKNIQYF.

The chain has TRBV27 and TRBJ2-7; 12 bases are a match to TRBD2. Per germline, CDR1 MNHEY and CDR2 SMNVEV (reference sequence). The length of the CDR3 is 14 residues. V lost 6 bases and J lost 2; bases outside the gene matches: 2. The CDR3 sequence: CASSGLAGPYEQYF. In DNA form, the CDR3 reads TGTGCCAGCAGCGGACTAGCGGGGCCCTACGAGCAGTACTTC.

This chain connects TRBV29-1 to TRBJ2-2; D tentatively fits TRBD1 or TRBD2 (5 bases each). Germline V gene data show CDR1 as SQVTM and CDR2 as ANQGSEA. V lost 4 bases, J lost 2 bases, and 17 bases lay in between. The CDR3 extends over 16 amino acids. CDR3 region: CSVVPPGDLNTGELFF. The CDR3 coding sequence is TGCAGCGTTGTTCCACCCGGGGACCTAAACACCGGGGAGCTGTTTTTT.

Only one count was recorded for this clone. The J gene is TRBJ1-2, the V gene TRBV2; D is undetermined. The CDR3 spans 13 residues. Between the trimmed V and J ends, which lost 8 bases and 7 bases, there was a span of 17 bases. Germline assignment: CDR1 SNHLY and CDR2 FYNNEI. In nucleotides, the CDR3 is TGTGCCAGCGGAAGGGAGTCCAACGCTGGCTACACCTTC. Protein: CASGRESNAGYTF.

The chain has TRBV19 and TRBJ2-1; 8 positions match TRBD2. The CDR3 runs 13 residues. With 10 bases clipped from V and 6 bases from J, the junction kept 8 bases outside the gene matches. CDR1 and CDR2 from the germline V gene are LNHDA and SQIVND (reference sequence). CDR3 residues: CATQSTSGNEQFF. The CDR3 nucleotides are TGTGCCACCCAGAGCACTAGCGGCAATGAGCAGTTCTTC.

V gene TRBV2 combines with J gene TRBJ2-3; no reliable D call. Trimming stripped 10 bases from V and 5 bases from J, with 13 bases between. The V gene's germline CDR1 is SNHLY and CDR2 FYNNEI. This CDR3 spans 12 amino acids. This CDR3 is CAIRGTGDTQYF. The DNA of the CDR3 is TGTGCCATTCGAGGAACGGGAGATACGCAGTATTTT.

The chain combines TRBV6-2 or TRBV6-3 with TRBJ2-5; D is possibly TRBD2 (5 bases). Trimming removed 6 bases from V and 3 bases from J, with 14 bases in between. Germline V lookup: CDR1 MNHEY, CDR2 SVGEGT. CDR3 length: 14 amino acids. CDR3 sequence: CASSHLRGKETQYF. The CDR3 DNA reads TGTGCCAGCAGCCACCTACGAGGGAAAGAGACCCAGTACTTC.

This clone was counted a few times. The CDR3 DNA sequence: TGTGCTAGTGTCTGGACAGGGTCCTATGGCTACACCTTC. Encoded protein: CASVWTGSYGYTF. The V gene is TRBV12-5, the J gene TRBJ1-2; 8 bases are a match to TRBD1. The trim removed 7 bases at V and 4 bases at J, leaving 5 bases unmatched. Germline V gene sequence: CDR1 LGHNT, CDR2 FRNRAP. The CDR3 loop spans 13 amino acids. Based on the CDR3 plus reference TRBV12-5 and TRBJ1-2, the full variable domain is DARVTQTPRHKVTEMGQEVTMRCQPILGHNTVFWYRQTMMQGLELLAYFRNRAPLDDSGMPKDRFSAEMPDATLATLKIQPSEPRDSAVYFCASVWTGSYGYTFGSGTRLTVV.

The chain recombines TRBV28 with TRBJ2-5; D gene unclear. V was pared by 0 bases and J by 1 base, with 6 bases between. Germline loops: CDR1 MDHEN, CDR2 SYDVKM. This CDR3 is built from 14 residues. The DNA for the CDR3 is TGTGCCAGCAGTTTATGGGGATCCCAAGAGACCCAGTACTTC. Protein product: CASSLWGSQETQYF.

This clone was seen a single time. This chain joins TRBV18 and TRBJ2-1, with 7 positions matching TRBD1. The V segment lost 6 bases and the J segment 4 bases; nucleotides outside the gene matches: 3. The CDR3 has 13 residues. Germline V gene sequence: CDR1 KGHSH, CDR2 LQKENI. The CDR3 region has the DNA TGTGCCAGCTCCGGGACAGAGTACAATGAGCAGTTCTTC. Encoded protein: CASSGTEYNEQFF.

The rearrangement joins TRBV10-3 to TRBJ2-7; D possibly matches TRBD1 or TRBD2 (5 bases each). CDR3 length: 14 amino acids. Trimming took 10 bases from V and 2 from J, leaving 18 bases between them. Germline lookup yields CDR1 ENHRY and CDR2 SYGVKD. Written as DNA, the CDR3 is TGTGCCACGAGGACCGGGACGGGAACCTACGAGCAGTACTTC. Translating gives CATRTGTGTYEQYF.

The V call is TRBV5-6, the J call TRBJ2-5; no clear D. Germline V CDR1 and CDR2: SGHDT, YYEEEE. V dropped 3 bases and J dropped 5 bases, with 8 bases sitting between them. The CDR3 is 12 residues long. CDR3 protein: CASSWSVETQYF. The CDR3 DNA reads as TGTGCCAGCAGCTGGAGTGTCGAGACCCAGTACTTC.

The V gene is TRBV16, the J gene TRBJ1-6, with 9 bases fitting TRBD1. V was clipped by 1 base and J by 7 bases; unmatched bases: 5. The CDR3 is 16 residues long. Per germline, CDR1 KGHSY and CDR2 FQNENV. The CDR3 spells CASSQLAGTGNSPLHF. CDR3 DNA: TGTGCCAGCAGCCAATTGGCAGGGACAGGGAATTCACCCCTCCACTTT. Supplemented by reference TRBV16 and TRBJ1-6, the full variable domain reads GEEVAQTPKHLVRGEGQKAKLYCAPIKGHSYVFWYQQVLKNEFKFLISFQNENVFDETGMPKERFSAKCLPNSPCSLEIQATKLEDSAVYFCASSQLAGTGNSPLHFGNGTRLTVT.

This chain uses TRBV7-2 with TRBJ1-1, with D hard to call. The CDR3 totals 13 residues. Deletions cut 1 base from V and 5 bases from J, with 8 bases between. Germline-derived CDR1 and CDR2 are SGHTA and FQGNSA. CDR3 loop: CASSLGLGTEAFF. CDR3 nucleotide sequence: TGTGCCAGCAGCTTAGGCCTGGGGACTGAAGCTTTCTTT.

The CDR3 DNA follows: TGTGCCACCAGCAGAGATCAGGGAGGCGGCGGGGAGCTGTTTTTT. Encoded protein: CATSRDQGGGGELFF. V gene TRBV15 combines with J gene TRBJ2-2, with TRBD2 as a possible D gene (6 bases). The germline V gene has CDR1 LNHNV and CDR2 YYDKDF (reference sequence). There are 15 residues in the CDR3. V lost 0 bases and J 7 bases, leaving 12 bases between the germline ends.